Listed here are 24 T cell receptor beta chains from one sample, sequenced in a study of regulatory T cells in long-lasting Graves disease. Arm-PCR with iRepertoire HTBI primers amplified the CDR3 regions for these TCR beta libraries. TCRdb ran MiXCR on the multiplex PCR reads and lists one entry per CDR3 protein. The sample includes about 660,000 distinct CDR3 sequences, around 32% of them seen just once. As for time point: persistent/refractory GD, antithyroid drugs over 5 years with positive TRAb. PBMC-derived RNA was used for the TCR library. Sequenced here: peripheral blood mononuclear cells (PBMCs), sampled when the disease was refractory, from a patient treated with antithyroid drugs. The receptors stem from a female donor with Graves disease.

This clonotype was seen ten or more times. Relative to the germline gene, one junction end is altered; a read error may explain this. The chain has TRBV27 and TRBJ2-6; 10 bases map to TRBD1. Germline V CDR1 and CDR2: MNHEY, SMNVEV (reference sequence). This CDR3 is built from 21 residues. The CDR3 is CASRATGTGALSRSWANVLTF. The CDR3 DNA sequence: TGTGCCAGCAGAGCCACCGGGACAGGGGCCCTTTCCCGCTCTTGGGCCAACGTCCTGACTTTC.

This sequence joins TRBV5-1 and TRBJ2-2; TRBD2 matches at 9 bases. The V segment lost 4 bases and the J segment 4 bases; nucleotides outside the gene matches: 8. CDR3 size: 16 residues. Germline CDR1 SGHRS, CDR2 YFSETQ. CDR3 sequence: CASSLSGGLATGELFF. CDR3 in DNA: TGCGCCAGCAGCCTAAGCGGGGGGTTGGCCACCGGGGAGCTGTTTTTT.

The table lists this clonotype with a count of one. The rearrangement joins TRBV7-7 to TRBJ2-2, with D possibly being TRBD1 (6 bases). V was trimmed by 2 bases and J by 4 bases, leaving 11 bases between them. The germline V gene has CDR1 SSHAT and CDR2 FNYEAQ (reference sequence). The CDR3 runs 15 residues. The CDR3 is CASSLMDSSTGELFF. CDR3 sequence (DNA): TGTGCCAGCAGCTTAATGGACAGTTCCACCGGGGAGCTGTTTTTT.

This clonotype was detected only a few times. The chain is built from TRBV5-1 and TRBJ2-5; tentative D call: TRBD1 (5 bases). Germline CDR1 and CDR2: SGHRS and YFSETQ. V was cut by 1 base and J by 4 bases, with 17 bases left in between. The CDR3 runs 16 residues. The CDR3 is CASSLRPQGSAETQYF. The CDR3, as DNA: TGCGCCAGCAGCTTGAGGCCCCAGGGTTCCGCAGAGACCCAGTACTTC.

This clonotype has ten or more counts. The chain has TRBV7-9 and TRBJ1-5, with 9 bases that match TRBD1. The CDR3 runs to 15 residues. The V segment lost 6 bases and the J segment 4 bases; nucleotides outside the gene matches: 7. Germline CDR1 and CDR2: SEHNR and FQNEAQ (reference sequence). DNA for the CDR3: TGTGCCAGCAGTTTAACAGGGGGCGGAAATCAGCCCCAGCATTTT. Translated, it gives CASSLTGGGNQPQHF.

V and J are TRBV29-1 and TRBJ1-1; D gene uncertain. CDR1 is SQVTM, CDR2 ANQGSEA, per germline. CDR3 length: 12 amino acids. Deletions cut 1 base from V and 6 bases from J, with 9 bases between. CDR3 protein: CSVEGQRAEAFF. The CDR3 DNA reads TGCAGCGTTGAAGGGCAAAGGGCTGAAGCTTTCTTT. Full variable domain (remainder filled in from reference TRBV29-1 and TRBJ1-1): SAVISQKPSRDICQRGTSLTIQCQVDSQVTMMFWYRQQPGQSLTLIATANQGSEATYESGFVIDKFPISRPNLTFSTLTVSNMSPEDSSIYLCSVEGQRAEAFFGQGTRLTVV.

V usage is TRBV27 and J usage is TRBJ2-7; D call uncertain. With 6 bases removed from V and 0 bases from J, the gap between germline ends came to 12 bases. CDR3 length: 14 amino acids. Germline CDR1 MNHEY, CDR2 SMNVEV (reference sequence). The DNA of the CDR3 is TGTGCCAGCAGCTGGACCAGGCTCTCCTACGAGCAGTACTTC. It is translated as CASSWTRLSYEQYF.

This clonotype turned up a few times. The CDR3 nucleotides read TGTGCCAGTAGGGACAGGGGGTACACTGAAGCTTTCTTT. Its protein is CASRDRGYTEAFF. The genes are TRBV19 and TRBJ1-1, with TRBD1 matching 10 bases. The CDR3 has 13 residues. V dropped 6 bases and J dropped 3; count of bases not matched to a gene: 1. Germline CDR1 reads LNHDA; CDR2 reads SQIVND (reference sequence).

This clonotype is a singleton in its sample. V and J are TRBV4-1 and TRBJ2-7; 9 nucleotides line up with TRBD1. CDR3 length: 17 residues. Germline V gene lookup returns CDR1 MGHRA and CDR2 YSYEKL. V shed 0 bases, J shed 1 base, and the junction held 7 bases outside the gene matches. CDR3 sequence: CASSQEGTGTGSYEQYF. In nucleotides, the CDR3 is TGCGCCAGCAGCCAAGAGGGGACAGGGACCGGGTCCTACGAGCAGTACTTC.

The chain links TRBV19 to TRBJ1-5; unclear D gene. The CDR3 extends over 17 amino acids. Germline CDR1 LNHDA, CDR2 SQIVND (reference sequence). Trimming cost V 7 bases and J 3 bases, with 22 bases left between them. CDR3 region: CASTPRARTSLNQPQHF. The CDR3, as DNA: TGTGCCAGTACCCCTAGGGCTCGTACTTCTCTCAATCAGCCCCAGCATTTT. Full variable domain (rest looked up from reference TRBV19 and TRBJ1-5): DGGITQSPKYLFRKEGQNVTLSCEQNLNHDAMYWYRQDPGQGLRLIYYSQIVNDFQKGDIAEGYSVSREKKESFPLTVTSAQKNPTAFYLCASTPRARTSLNQPQHFGDGTRLSIL.

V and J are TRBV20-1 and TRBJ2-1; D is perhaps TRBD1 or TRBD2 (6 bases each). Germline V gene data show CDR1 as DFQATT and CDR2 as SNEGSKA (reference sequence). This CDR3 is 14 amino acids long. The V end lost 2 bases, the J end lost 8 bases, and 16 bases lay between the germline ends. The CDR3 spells CSARNSLGGYEQFF. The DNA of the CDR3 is TGCAGTGCTAGAAATTCCCTAGGGGGGTATGAGCAGTTCTTC.

CDR3 sequence: CASSLFRENSPLHF. CDR3 coding DNA: TGTGCCAGCAGCTTATTCAGGGAGAATTCACCCCTCCACTTT. V usage is TRBV11-2 and J usage is TRBJ1-6; tentative D call: TRBD1 (5 bases). Looked up from germline, CDR1 is SGHAT and CDR2 is FQNNGV. V shed 2 bases and J shed 7 bases, with 9 bases lying between them. There are 14 residues in the CDR3.

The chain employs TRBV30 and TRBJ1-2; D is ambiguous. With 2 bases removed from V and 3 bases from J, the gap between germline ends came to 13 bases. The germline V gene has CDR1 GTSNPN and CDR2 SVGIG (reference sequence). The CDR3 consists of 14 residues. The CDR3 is CAWSFIRGDYGYTF. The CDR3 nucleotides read TGTGCCTGGAGTTTCATCCGGGGAGACTATGGCTACACCTTC. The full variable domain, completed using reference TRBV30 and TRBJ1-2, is SQTIHQWPATLVQPVGSPLSLECTVEGTSNPNLYWYRQAAGRGLQLLFYSVGIGQISSEVPQNLSASRPQDRQFILSSKKLLLSDSGFYLCAWSFIRGDYGYTFGSGTRLTVV.

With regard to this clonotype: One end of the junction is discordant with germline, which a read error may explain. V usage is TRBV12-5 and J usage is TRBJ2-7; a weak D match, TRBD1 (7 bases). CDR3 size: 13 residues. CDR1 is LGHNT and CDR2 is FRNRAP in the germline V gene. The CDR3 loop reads CASGSGGGYGQYF. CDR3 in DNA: TGTGCTAGTGGTTCTGGAGGGGGCTACGGGCAGTACTTC.

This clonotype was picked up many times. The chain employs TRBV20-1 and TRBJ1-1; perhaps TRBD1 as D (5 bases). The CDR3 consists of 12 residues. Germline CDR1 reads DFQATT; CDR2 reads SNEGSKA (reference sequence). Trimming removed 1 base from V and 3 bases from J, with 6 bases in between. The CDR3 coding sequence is TGCAGTGCTAGAGTCAGGGACACTGAAGCTTTCTTT. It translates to CSARVRDTEAFF.

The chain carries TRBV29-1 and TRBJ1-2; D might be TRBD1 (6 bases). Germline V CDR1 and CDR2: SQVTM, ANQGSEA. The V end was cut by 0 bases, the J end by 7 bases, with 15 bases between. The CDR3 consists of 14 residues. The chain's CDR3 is CSVEDPLTGLGYTF. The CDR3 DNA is TGCAGCGTTGAAGATCCCCTTACAGGGCTTGGCTACACCTTC.

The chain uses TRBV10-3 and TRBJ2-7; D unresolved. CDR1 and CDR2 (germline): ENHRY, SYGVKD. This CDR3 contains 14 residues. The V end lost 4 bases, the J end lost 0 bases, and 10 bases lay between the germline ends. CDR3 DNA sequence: TGTGCCATCAGTGTTGAGCGAATCTCCTACGAGCAGTACTTC. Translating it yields CAISVERISYEQYF.

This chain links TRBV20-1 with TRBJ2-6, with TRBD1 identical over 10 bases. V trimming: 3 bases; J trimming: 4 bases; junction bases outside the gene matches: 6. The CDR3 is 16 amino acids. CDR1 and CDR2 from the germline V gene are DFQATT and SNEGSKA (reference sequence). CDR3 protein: CSASRQGAGGANVLTF. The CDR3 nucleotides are TGCAGTGCTAGCCGACAGGGGGCGGGCGGGGCCAACGTCCTGACTTTC.

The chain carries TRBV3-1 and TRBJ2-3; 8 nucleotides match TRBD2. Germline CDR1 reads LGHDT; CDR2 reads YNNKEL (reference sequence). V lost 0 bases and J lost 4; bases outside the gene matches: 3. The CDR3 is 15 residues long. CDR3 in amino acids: CASSQDGAGADTQYF. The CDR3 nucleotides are TGTGCCAGCAGCCAAGACGGAGCGGGAGCAGATACGCAGTATTTT.

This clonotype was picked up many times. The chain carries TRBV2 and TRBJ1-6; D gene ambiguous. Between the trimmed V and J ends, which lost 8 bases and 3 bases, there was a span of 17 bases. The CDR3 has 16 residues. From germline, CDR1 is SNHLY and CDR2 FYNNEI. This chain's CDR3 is CASLPVEGVYNSPLHF. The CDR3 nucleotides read TGTGCCAGCCTACCGGTGGAGGGCGTCTATAATTCACCCCTCCACTTT.

The CDR3, as DNA: TGTGCCAGCAGTGAAAGTCCCAGGGGATGGGCTAAGGGTAACTATGGCTACACCTTC. Its protein product is CASSESPRGWAKGNYGYTF. The chain links TRBV6-1 to TRBJ1-2; possibly TRBD1 for D (6 bases). There are 19 residues in the CDR3. Germline CDR1 MNHNS, CDR2 SASEGT. Trimming shortened V by 2 bases and J by 1 base, and 23 bases separated the two germline ends.

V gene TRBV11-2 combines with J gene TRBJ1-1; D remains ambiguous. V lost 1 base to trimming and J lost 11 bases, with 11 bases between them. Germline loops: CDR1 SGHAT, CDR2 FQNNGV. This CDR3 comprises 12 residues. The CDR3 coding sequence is TGTGCCAGCAGCTTAGGGTTGGCCGGCGCTTTCTTT. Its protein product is CASSLGLAGAFF.

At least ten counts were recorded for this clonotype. CDR3 protein: CASSHWTGGTVGEQYF. CDR3 nucleotide sequence: TGTGCCAGCAGTCATTGGACAGGGGGGACTGTGGGCGAGCAGTACTTC. V is TRBV27 and J is TRBJ2-7, with 10 bases that match TRBD1. Trimming cost V 5 bases and J 6 bases; bases outside gene matches: 13. The CDR3 is 16 amino acids. CDR1 is MNHEY, CDR2 SMNVEV, per germline (reference sequence).

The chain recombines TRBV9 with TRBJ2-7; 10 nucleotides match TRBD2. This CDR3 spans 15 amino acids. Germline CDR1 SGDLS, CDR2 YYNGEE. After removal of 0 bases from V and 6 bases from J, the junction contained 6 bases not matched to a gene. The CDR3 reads CASSVAASGSAEQYF. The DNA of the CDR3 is TGTGCCAGCAGCGTAGCGGCTAGCGGGAGTGCCGAGCAGTACTTC.